This T cell receptor (beta chain) was obtained from a study of prognosis after radiotherapy for stage I lung cancer. Overall study: Under 15 men and more than 5 women, aged about 50 to 84 and with a median age of roughly 74 years, made up the patients. The study's findings and limits: After stereotactic body radiation therapy, median unique TCR clones were several thousand, down from under 12,000. It was not determined whether the expanded TCR clones were tumor-specific.

Germline V gene data show CDR1 as MGHRA and CDR2 as YSYEKL. Trimming left V 2 bases short and J 3 bases short, with 16 bases between. This CDR3 has 16 residues. This clonotype was detected only once. Antigen specificity is unknown. The authors amplified TCR beta CDR3 from genomic DNA using two-round multiplex PCR. The first round of PCR was done with primers that matched each TRBV and TRBJ gene. Amplification in the second PCR round was performed with universal primers. TCRdb re-derived calls from the multiplex PCR reads in MiXCR, one entry per CDR3 protein. The table shows roughly 25,000 distinct CDR3 sequences, with around 36% occurring only once.

The clonotype was recovered from a donor aged 50 or older with non-small cell lung cancer. Sequenced here: PBMCs, sampled before or after stereotactic body radiation therapy (not recorded which). The V gene is TRBV4-1, the J gene TRBJ2-5, with unresolved D. CDR3 residues: CASSQPTRSVKETQYF. In nucleotides, the CDR3 is TGCGCCAGCAGCCAACCGACCCGTTCGGTCAAAGAGACCCAGTACTTC.